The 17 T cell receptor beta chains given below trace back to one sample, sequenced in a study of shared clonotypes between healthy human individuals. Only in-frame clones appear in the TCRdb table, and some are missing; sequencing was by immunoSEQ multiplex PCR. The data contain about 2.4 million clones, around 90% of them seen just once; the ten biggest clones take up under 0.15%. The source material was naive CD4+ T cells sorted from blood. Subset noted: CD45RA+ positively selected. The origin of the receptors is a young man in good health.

The CDR3 DNA reads TGTGCCATCAGTGAGGATCCGGGGGGCACCAATGAGCAGTTCTTC. Amino acid sequence: CAISEDPGGTNEQFF. The chain joins TRBV10-3 to TRBJ2-1, with D maybe TRBD2 (7 bases). Trimming took 2 bases from V and 6 from J, leaving 14 bases between them. The V gene's germline CDR1 is ENHRY and CDR2 SYGVKD. CDR3 length: 15 amino acids.

CDR3 coding DNA: TGTGCCAGTAGTACCGGACAGGGGGCCTACTCTGGGGCCAACGTCCTGACTTTC. It specifies CASSTGQGAYSGANVLTF. The chain couples TRBV19 to TRBJ2-6; 11 nucleotides align to TRBD1. The CDR3 length is 18 residues. Germline V gene sequence: CDR1 LNHDA, CDR2 SQIVND (reference sequence). The ends lost 4 bases at V and 0 bases at J; junction bases unmatched: 5.

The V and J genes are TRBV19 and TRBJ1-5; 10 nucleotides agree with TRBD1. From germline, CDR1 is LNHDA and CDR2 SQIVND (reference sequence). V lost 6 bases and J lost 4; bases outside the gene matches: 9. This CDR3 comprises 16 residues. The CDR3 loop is CASRTTGGGGNQPQHF. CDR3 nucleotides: TGTGCCAGTAGAACGACAGGGGGCGGCGGGAATCAGCCCCAGCATTTT.

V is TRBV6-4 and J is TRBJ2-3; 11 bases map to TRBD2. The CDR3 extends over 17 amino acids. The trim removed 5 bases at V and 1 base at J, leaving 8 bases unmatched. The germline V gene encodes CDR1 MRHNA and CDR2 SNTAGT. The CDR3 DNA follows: TGTGCCAGCAGTCCCCGAGCTAGCGGGGGGCGCACAGATACGCAGTATTTT. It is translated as CASSPRASGGRTDTQYF.

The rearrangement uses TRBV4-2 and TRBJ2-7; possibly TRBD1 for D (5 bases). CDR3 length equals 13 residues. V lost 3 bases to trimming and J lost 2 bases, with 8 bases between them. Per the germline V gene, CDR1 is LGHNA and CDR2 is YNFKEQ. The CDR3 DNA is TGTGCCAGCAGCCACCCAGGGACCTACGAGCAGTACTTC. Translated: CASSHPGTYEQYF.

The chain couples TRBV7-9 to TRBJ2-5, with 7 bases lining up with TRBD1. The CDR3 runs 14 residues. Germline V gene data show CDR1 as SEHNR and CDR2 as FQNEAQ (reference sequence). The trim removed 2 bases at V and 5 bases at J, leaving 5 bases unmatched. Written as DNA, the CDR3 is TGTGCCAGCAGCTTACAGGGGGATTTCGAGACCCAGTACTTC. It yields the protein CASSLQGDFETQYF.

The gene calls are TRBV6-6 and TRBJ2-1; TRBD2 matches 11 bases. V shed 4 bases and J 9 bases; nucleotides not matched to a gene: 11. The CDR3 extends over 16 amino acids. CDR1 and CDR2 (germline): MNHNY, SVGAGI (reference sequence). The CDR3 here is CASSLPLAGGPGEQFF. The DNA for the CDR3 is TGTGCCAGCAGTTTGCCGTTAGCGGGAGGGCCCGGTGAGCAGTTCTTC.

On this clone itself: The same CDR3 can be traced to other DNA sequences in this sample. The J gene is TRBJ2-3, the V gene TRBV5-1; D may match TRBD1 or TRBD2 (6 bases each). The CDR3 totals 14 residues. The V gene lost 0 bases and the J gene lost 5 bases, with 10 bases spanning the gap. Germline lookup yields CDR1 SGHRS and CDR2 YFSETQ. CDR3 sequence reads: CASSLAGAGDTQYF. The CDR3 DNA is TGCGCCAGCAGCTTGGCGGGGGCAGGAGATACGCAGTATTTT.

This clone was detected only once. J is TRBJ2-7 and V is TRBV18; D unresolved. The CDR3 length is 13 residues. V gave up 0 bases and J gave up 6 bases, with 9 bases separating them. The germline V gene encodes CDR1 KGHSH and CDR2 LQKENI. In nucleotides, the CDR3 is TGTGCCAGCTCACCACCTGTTCAGAGCGAGCAGTACTTC. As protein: CASSPPVQSEQYF.

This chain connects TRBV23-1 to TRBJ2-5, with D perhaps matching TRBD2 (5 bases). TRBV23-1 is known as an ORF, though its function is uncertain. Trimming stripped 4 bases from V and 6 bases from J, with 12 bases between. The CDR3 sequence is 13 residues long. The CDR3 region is CASSRGPGKTQYF. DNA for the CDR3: TGCGCCAGCAGTCGAGGACCCGGGAAGACCCAGTACTTC.

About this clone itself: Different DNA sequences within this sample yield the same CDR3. The CDR3 loop is CATSREGQGYGYTF. CDR3 in DNA: TGTGCCACCAGCAGAGAAGGGCAGGGGTATGGCTACACCTTC. This rearrangement joins TRBV15 to TRBJ1-2, with D possibly matching TRBD1 (6 bases). There are 14 residues in the CDR3. V lost 0 bases and J 5 bases, leaving 10 bases between the germline ends. In germline, CDR1 is LNHNV, CDR2 YYDKDF (reference sequence).

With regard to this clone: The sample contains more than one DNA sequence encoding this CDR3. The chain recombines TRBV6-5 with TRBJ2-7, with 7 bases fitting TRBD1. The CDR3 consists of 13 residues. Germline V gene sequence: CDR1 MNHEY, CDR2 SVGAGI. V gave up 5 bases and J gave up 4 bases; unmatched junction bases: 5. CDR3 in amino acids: CASSRDRAYEQYF. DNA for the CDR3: TGTGCCAGCAGTCGGGACAGAGCTTACGAGCAGTACTTC.

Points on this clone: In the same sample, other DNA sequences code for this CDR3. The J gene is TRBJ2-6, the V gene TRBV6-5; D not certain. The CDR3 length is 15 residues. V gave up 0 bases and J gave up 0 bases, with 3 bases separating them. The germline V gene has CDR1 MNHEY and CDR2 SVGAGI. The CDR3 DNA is TGTGCCAGCAGTTACTCAGGCTCTGGGGCCAACGTCCTGACTTTC. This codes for CASSYSGSGANVLTF.

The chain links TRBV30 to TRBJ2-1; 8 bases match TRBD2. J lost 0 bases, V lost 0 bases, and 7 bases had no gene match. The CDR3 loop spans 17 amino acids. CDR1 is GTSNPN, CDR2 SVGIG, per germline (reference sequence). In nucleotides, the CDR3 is TGTGCCTGGAGTGTTTCCGGGGGGGTGAGCTCCTACAATGAGCAGTTCTTC. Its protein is CAWSVSGGVSSYNEQFF.

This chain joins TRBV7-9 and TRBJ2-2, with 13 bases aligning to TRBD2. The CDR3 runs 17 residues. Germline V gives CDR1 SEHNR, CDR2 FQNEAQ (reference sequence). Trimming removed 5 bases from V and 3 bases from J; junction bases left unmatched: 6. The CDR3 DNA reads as TGTGCCAGCAGCCGGACTAGCGGGAGTAGGGACACCGGGGAGCTGTTTTTT. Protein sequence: CASSRTSGSRDTGELFF.

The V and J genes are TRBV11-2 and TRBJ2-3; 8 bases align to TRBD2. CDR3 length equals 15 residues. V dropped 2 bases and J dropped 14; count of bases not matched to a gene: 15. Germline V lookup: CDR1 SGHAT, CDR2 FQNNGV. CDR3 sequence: CASSLSTHSGANLYF. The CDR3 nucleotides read TGTGCCAGCAGCTTATCAACCCATAGCGGGGCAAACCTGTATTTT.

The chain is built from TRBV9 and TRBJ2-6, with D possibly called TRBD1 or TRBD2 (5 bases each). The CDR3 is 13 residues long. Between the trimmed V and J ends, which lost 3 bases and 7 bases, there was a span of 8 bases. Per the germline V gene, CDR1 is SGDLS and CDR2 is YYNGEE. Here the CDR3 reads CASSERGANVLTF. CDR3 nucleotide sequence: TGTGCCAGCAGCGAGAGGGGTGCCAACGTCCTGACTTTC.